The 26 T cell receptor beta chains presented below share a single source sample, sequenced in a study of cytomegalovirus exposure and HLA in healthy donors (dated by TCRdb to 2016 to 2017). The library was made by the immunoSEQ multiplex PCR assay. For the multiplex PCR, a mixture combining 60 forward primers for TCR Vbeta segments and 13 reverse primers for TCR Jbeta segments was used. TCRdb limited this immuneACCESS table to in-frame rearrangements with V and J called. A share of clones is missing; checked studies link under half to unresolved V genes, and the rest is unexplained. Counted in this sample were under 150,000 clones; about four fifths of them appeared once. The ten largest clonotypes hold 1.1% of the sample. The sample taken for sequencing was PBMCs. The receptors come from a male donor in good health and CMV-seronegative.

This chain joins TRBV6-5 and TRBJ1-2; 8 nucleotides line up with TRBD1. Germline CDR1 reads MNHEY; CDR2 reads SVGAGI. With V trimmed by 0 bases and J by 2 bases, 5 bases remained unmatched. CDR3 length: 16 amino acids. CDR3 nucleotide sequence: TGTGCCAGCAGTTACTCGCCGGGACAGGAAAACTATGGCTACACCTTC. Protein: CASSYSPGQENYGYTF.

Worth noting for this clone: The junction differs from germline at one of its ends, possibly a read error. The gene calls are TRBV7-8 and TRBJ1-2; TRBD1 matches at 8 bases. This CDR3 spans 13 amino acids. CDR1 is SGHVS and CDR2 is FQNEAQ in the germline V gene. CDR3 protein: CVSSLATGDGYTF. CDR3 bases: TGTGTCAGCAGCTTAGCGACAGGGGATGGCTACACCTTC.

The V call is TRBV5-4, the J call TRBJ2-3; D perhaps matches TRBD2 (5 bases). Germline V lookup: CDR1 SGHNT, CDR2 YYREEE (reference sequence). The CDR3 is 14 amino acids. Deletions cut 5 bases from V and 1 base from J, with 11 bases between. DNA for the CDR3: TGTGCCAGCAGAATGGCCGGGGGCACAGATACGCAGTATTTT. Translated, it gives CASRMAGGTDTQYF.

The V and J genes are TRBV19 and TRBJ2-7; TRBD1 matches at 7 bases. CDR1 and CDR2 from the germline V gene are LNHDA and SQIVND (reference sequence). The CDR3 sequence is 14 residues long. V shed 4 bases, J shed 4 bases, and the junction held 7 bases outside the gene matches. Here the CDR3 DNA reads TGTGCCAGTAGTAATGGCAGGGGGACGTACGAGCAGTACTTC. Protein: CASSNGRGTYEQYF.

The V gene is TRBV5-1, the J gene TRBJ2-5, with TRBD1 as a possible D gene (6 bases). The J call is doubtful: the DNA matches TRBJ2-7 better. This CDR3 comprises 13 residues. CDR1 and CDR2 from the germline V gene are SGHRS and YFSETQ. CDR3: CASSRQGSDEQYF. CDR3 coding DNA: TGCGCCAGCAGCAGGCAGGGGAGTGACGAGCAGTACTTC.

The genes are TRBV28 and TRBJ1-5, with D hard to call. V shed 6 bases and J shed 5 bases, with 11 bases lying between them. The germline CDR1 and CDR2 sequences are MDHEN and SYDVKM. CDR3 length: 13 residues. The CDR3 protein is CASSLTVHQPQHF. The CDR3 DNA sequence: TGTGCCAGCAGCCTCACAGTTCATCAGCCCCAGCATTTT.

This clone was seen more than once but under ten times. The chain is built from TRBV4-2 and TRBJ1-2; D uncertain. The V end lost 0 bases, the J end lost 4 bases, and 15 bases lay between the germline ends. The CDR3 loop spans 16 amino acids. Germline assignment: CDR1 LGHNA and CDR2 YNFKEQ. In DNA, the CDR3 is TGTGCCAGCAGCCAAGATGATGCAGGACTGAGCTATGGCTACACCTTC. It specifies CASSQDDAGLSYGYTF.

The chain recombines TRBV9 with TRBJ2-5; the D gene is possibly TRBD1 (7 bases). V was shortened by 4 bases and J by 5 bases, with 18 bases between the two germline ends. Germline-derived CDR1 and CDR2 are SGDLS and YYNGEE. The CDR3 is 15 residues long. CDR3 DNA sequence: TGTGCCAGCAGCTTCTGGCGGGACAGTGAGGAGACCCAGTACTTC. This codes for CASSFWRDSEETQYF.

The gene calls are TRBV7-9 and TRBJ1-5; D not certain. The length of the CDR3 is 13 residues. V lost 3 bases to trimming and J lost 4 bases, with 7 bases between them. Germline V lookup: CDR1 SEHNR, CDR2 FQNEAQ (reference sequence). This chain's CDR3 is CASSLTGNQPQHF. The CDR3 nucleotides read TGTGCCAGCAGCTTGACGGGAAATCAGCCCCAGCATTTT.

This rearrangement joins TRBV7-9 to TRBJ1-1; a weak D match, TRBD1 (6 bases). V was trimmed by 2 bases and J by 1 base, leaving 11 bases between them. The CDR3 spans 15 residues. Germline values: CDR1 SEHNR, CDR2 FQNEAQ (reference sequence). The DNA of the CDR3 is TGTGCCAGCAGCTTAAACCTACAGGGGAACACTGAAGCTTTCTTT. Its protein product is CASSLNLQGNTEAFF. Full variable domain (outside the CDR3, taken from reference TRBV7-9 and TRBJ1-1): DTGVSQNPRHKITKRGQNVTFRCDPISEHNRLYWYRQTLGQGPEFLTYFQNEAQLEKSRLLSDRFSAERPKGSFSTLEIQRTEQGDSAMYLCASSLNLQGNTEAFFGQGTRLTVV.

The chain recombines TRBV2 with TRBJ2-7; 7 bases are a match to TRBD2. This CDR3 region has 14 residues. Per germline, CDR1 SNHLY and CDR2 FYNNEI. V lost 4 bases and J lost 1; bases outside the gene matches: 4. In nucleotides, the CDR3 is TGTGCCAGCAGTGGCGGGGGTAAGTCCTACGAGCAGTACTTC. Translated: CASSGGGKSYEQYF.

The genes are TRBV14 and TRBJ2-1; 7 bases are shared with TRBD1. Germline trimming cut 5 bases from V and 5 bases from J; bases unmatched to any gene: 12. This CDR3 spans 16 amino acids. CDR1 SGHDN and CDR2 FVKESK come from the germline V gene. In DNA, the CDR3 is TGTGCCAGCAGCACTCGACAGGGCGCTAAGGACAATGAGCAGTTCTTC. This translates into CASSTRQGAKDNEQFF. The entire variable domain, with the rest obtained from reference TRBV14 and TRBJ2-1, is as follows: EAGVTQFPSHSVIEKGQTVTLRCDPISGHDNLYWYRRVMGKEIKFLLHFVKESKQDESGMPNNRFLAERTGGTYSTLKVQPAELEDSGVYFCASSTRQGAKDNEQFFGPGTRLTVL.

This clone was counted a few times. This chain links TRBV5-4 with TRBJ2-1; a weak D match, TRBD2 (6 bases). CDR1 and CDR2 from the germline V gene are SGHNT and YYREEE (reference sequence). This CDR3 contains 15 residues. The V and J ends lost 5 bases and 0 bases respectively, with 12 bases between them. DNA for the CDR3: TGTGCCAGCAGAATGGGACTGGACTCCTACAATGAGCAGTTCTTC. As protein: CASRMGLDSYNEQFF.

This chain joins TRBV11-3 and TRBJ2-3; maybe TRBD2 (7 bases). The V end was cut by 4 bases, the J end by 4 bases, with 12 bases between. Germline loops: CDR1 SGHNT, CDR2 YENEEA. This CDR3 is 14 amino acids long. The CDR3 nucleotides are TGTGCCAGCAGCTCCGAGGGGGGGGCAGATACGCAGTATTTT. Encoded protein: CASSSEGGADTQYF.

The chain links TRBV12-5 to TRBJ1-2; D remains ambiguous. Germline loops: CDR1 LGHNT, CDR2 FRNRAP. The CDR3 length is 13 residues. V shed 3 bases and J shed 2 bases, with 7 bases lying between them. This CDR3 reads CASGFTENYGYTF. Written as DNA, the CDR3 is TGTGCTAGTGGTTTCACCGAGAACTATGGCTACACCTTC.

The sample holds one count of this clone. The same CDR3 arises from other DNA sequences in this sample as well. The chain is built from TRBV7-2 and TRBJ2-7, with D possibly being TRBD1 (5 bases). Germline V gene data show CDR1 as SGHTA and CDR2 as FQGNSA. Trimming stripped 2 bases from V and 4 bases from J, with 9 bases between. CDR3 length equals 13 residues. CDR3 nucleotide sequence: TGTGCCAGCAGCTTAAGGCAGGGATACGAGCAGTACTTC. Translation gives CASSLRQGYEQYF.

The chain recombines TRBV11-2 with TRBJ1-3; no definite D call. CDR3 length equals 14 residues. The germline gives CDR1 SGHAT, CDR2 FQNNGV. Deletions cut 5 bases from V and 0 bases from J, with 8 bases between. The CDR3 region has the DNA TGTGCCAGCAGCCTAGTTAGCTCTGGAAACACCATATATTTT. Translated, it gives CASSLVSSGNTIYF.

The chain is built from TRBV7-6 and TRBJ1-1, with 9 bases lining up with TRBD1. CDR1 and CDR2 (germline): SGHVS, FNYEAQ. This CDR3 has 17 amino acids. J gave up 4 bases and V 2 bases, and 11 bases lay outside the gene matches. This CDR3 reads CASSLLTGGEDFTEAFF. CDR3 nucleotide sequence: TGTGCCAGCAGCTTATTAACAGGGGGCGAGGATTTCACTGAAGCTTTCTTT.

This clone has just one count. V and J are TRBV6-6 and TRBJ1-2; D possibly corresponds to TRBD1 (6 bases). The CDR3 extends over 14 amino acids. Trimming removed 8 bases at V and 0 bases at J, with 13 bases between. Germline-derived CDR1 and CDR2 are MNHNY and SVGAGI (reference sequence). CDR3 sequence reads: CASRVGGSNYGYTF. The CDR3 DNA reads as TGTGCCAGCCGTGTAGGGGGTTCTAACTATGGCTACACCTTC.

CDR3 nucleotide sequence: TGCGCCAGCAGCCAAGAGGGGACAGGGTACGGAAAACTGTTTTTT. Protein: CASSQEGTGYGKLFF. The J gene is TRBJ1-4, the V gene TRBV4-1, with 9 bases identical to TRBD1. Germline CDR1 reads MGHRA; CDR2 reads YSYEKL. CDR3 size: 15 residues. With 0 bases clipped from V and 10 bases from J, the junction kept 6 bases outside the gene matches.

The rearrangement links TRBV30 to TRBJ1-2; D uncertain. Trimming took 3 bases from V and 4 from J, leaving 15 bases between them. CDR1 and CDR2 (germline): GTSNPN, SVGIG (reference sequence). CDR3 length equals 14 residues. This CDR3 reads CAWRLGSESYGYTF. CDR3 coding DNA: TGTGCCTGGAGGTTGGGCAGTGAATCCTATGGCTACACCTTC. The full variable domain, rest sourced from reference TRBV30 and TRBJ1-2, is SQTIHQWPATLVQPVGSPLSLECTVEGTSNPNLYWYRQAAGRGLQLLFYSVGIGQISSEVPQNLSASRPQDRQFILSSKKLLLSDSGFYLCAWRLGSESYGYTFGSGTRLTVV.

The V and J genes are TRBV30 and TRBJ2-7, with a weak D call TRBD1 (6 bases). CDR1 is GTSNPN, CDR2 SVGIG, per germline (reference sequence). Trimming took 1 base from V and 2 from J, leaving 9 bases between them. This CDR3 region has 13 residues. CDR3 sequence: CAWSGTVTYEQYF. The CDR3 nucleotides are TGTGCCTGGAGTGGGACAGTCACCTACGAGCAGTACTTC.

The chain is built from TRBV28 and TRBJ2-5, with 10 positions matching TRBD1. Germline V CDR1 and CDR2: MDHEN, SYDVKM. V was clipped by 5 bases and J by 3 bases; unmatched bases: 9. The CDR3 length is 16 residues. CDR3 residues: CASSGLQTGGEETQYF. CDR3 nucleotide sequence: TGTGCCAGCAGTGGGCTGCAGACAGGGGGCGAAGAGACCCAGTACTTC.

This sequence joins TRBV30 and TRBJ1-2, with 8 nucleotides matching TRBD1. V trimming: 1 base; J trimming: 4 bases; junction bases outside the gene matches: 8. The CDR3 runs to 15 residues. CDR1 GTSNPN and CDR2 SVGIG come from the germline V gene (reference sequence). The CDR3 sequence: CAWSGGQGASYGYTF. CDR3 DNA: TGTGCCTGGAGTGGGGGGCAGGGGGCTAGCTATGGCTACACCTTC.

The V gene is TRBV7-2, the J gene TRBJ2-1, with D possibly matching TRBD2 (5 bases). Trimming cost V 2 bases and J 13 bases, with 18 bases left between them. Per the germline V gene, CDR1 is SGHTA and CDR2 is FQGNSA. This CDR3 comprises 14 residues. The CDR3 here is CASSLNGGPREQFF. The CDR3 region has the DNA TGTGCCAGCAGCTTAAACGGCGGCCCGAGGGAACAGTTCTTC.

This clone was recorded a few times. This CDR3 reads CASSLGVGQREKLFF. Written as DNA, the CDR3 is TGCGCCAGCAGCTTGGGGGTGGGCCAACGGGAAAAACTGTTTTTT. J is TRBJ1-4 and V is TRBV5-1; D is unresolved. The germline V and J ends were trimmed by 0 bases and 8 bases, with 14 bases remaining between them. Germline V lookup: CDR1 SGHRS, CDR2 YFSETQ. This CDR3 has 15 amino acids.